This T cell receptor beta chain is from a study of T cells after yellow fever vaccination. Trimming removed 6 bases at V and 7 bases at J, with 26 bases between. The CDR3 length is 16 residues. Germline CDR1 is SGDLS and CDR2 is YYNGEE. TCRdb independently ran MiXCR on the 5' RACE reads; one entry per CDR3 protein. The table includes roughly 63,000 distinct CDR3 sequences, approximately 7.4% detected once. This sequence originates from a man in his thirties or forties who received the YFV17D yellow fever vaccine. The chain links TRBV9 to TRBJ2-7; D call uncertain. This material consisted of CD8+ T cells sorted from PBMCs, taken 15 days after the yellow fever booster vaccination. The CDR3 protein is CASNPGHLGNPEEQYF. In DNA, the CDR3 is TGTGCCAGCAACCCCGGCCACTTGGGCAACCCGGAGGAGCAGTACTTC.